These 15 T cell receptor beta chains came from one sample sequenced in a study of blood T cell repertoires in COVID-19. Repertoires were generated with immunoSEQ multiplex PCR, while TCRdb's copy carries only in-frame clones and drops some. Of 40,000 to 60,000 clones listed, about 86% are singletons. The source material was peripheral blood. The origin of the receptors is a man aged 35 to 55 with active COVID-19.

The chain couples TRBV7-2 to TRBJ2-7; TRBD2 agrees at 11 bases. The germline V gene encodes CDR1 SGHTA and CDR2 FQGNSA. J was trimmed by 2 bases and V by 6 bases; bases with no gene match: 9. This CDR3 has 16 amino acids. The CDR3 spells CASRQLAGVVPYEQYF. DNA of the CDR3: TGTGCCAGCAGACAACTAGCGGGAGTGGTCCCCTACGAGCAGTACTTC.

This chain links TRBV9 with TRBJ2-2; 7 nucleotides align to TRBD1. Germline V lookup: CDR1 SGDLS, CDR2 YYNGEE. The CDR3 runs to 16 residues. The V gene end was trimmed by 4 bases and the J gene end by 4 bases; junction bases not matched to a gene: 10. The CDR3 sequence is CASSPTGAPRTGELFF. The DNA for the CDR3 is TGTGCCAGCAGCCCTACAGGGGCCCCCCGCACCGGGGAGCTGTTTTTT.

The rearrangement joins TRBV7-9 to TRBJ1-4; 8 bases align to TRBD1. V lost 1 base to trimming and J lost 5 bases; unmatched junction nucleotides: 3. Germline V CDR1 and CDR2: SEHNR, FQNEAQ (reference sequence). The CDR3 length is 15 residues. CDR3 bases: TGTGCCAGCAGCTTAGATCGGGACAGGAATGAAAAACTGTTTTTT. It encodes CASSLDRDRNEKLFF.

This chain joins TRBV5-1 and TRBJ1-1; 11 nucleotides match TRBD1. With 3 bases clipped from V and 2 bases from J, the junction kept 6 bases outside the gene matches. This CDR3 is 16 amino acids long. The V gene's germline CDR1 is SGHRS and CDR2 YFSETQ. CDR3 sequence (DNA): TGCGCCAGCAGCTCCCCCCGGACAGGGGGCAACACTGAAGCTTTCTTT. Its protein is CASSSPRTGGNTEAFF.

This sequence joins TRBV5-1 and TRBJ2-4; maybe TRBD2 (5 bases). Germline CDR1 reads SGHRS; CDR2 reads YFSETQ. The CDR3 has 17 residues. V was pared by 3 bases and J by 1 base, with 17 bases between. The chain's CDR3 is CASSSEDPLTAKNIQYF. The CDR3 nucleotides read TGCGCCAGCAGCTCGGAGGACCCCTTAACGGCCAAAAACATTCAGTACTTC.

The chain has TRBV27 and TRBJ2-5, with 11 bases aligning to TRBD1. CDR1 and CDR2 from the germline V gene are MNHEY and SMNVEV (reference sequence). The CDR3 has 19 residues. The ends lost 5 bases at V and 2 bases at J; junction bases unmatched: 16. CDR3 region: CASSLIGTGGLRGQETQYF. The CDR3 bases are TGTGCCAGCAGTCTCATAGGGACAGGGGGTTTACGGGGTCAAGAGACCCAGTACTTC.

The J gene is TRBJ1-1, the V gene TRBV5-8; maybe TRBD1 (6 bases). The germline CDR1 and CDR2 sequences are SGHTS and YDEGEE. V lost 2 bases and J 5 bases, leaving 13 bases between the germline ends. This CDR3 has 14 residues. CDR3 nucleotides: TGTGCCAGCAGCTTCGGGGGGCCGGGGACTGAAGCTTTCTTT. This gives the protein CASSFGGPGTEAFF. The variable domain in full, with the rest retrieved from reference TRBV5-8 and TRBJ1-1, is EAGVTQSPTHLIKTRGQQATLRCSPISGHTSVYWYQQALGLGLQFLLWYDEGEERNRGNFPPRFSGRQFPNYSSELNVNALELEDSALYLCASSFGGPGTEAFFGQGTRLTVV.

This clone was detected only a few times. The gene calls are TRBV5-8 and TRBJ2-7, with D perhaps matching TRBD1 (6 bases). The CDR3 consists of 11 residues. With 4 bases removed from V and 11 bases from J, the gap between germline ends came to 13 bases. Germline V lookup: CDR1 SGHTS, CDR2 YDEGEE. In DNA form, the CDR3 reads TGTGCCAGCAGCCAATGGGCAGGGGAGTACTTC. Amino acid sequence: CASSQWAGEYF.

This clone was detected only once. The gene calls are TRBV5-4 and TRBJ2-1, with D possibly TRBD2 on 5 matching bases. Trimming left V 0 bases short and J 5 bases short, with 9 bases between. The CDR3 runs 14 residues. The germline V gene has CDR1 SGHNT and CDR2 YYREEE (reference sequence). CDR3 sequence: CASSLVARNNEQFF. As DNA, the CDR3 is TGTGCCAGCAGCTTGGTAGCGCGAAACAATGAGCAGTTCTTC.

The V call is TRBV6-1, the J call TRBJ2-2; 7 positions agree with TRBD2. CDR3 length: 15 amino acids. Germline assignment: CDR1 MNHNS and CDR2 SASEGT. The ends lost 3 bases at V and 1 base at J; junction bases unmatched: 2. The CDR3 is CASSDGGGNTGELFF. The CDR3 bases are TGTGCCAGCAGTGACGGCGGGGGGAACACCGGGGAGCTGTTTTTT.

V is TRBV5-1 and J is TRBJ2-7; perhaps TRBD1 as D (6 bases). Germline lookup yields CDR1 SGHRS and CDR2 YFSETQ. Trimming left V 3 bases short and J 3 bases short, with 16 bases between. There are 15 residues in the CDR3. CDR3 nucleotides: TGCGCCAGCAGCTGGGGGTTCCAGGGGTACTACGAGCAGTACTTC. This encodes CASSWGFQGYYEQYF.

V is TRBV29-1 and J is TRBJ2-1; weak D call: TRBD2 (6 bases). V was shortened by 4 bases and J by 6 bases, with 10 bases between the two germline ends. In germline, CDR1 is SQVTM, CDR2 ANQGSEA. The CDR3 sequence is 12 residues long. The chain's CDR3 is CSVGGGPNEQFF. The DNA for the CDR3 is TGCAGCGTTGGTGGAGGGCCCAATGAGCAGTTCTTC.

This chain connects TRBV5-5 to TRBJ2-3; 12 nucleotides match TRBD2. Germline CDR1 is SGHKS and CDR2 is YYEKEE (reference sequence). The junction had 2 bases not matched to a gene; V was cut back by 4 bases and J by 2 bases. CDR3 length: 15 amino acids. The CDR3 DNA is TGTGCCAGCAGCAGACTAGCGGGAGACACAGATACGCAGTATTTT. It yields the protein CASSRLAGDTDTQYF.

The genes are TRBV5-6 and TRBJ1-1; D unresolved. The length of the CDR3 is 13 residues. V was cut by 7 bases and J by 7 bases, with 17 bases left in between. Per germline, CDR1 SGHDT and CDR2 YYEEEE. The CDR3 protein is CASSGGLGLEAFF. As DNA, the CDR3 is TGTGCCAGCTCCGGCGGCCTTGGCCTTGAAGCTTTCTTT.

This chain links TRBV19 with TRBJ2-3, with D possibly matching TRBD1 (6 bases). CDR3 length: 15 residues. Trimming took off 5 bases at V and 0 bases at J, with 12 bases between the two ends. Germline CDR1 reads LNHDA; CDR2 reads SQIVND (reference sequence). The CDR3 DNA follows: TGTGCCAGTAGTCCTCCCGGGACAAGCACAGATACGCAGTATTTT. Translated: CASSPPGTSTDTQYF.